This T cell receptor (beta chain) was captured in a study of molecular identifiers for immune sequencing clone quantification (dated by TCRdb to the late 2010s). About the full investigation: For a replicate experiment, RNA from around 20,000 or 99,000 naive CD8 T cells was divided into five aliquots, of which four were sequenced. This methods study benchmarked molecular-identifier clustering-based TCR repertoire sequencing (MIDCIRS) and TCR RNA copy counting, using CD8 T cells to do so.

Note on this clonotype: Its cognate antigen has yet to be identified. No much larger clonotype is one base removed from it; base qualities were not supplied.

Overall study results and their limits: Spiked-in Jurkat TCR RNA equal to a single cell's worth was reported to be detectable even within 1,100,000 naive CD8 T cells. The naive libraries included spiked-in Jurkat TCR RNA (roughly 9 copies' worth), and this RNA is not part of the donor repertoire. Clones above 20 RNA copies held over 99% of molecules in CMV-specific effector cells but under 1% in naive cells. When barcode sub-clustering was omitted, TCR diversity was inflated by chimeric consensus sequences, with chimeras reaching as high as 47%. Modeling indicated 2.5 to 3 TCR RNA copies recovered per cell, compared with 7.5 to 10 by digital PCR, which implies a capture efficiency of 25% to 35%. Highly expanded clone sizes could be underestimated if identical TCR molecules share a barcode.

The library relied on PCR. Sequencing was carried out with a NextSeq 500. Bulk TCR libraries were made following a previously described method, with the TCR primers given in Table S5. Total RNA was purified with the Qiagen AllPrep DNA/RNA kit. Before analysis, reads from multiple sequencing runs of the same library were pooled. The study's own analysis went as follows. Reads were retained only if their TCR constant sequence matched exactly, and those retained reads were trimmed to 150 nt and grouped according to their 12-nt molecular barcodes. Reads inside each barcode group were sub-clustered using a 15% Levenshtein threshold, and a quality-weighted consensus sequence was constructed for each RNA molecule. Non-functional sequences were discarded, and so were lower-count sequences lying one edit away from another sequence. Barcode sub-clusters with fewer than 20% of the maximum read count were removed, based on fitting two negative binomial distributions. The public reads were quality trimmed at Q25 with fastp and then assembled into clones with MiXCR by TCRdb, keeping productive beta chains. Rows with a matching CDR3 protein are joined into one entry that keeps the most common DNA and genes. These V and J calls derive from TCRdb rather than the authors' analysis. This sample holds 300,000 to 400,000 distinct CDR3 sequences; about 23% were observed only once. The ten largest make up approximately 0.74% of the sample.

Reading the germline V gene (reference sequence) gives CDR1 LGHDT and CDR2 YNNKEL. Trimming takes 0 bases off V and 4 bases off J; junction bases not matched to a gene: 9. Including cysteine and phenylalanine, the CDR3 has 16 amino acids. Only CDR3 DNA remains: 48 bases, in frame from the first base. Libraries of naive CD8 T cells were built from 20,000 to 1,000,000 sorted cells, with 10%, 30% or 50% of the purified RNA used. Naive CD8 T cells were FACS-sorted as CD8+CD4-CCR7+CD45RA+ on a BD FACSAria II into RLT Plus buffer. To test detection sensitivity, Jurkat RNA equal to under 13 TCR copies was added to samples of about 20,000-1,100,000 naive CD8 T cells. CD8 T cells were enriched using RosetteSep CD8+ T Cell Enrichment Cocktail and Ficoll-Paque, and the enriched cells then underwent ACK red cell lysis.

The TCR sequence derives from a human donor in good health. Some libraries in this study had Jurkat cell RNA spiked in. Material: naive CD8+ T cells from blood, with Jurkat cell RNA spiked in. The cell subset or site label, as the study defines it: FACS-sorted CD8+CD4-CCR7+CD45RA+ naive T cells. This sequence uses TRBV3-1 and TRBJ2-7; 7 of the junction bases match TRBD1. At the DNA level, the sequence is TGTGCCAGCAGCCAAGATGTCGGGCACAGGGGTTACGAGCAGTACTTC. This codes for CASSQDVGHRGYEQYF.